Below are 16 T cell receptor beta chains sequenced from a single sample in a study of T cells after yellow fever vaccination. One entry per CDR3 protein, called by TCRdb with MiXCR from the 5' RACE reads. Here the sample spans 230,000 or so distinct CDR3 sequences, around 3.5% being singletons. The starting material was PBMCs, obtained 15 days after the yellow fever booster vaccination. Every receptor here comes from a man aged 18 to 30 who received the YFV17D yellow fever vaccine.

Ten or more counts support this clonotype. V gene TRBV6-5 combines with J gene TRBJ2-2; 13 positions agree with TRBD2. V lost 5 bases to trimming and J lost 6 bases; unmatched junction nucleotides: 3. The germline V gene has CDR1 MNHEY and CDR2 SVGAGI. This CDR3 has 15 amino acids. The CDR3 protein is CASSQTSGGAGELFF. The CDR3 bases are TGTGCCAGCAGTCAAACTAGCGGGGGGGCCGGGGAGCTGTTTTTT.

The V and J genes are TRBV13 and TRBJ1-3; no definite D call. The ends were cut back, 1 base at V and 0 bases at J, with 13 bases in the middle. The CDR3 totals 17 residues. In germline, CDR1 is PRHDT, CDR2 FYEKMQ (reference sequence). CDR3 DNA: TGTGCCAGCAGCTTAGAGGTAGCAGTGAGCTCTGGAAACACCATATATTTT. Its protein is CASSLEVAVSSGNTIYF.

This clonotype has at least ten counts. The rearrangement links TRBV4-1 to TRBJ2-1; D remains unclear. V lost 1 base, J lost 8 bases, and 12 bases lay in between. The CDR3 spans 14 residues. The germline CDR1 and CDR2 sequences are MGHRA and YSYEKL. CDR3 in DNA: TGCGCCAGCAGCCAAGTGGACGATTTGGATGAGCAGTTCTTC. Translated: CASSQVDDLDEQFF.

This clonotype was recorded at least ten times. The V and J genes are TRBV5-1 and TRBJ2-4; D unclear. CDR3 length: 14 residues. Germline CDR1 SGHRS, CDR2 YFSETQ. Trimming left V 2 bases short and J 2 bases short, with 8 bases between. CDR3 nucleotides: TGCGCCAGCAGCTTAGGGTCGACCAAAAACATTCAGTACTTC. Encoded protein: CASSLGSTKNIQYF.

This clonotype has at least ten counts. CDR3 residues: CASSRSGTGRTGELFF. DNA for the CDR3: TGTGCCAGCAGCCGGTCCGGGACAGGGCGTACCGGGGAGCTGTTTTTT. The chain recombines TRBV7-2 with TRBJ2-2; 9 nucleotides match TRBD1. The CDR3 extends over 16 amino acids. V lost 5 bases, J lost 5 bases, and 9 bases stayed unmatched. Germline V lookup: CDR1 SGHTA, CDR2 FQGNSA. The full variable domain, in which reference TRBV7-2 and TRBJ2-2 provide the parts outside the CDR3, is GAGVSQSPSNKVTEKGKDVELRCDPISGHTALYWYRQSLGQGLEFLIYFQGNSAPDKSGLPSDRFSAERTGGSVSTLTIQRTQQEDSAVYLCASSRSGTGRTGELFFGEGSRLTVL.

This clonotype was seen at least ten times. CDR3 region: CASSAPRGPTPGSYNEQFF. In nucleotides, the CDR3 is TGTGCCAGCAGTGCTCCCAGGGGCCCTACCCCAGGCTCCTACAATGAGCAGTTCTTC. The chain uses TRBV25-1 and TRBJ2-1; perhaps TRBD1 as D (6 bases). Germline V gives CDR1 MGHDK, CDR2 SYGVNS. V lost 4 bases, J lost 0 bases, and 22 bases lay in between. The CDR3 is 19 amino acids.

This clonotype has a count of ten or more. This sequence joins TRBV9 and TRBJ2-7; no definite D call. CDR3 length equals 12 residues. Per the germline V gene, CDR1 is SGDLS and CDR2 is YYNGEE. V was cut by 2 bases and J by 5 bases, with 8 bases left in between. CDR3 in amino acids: CASSVGEDEQYF. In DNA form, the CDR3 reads TGTGCCAGCAGCGTTGGGGAAGACGAGCAGTACTTC.

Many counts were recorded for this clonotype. The CDR3 region is CAPPGELFF. The CDR3 region has the DNA TGTGCTCCACCCGGGGAGCTGTTTTTT. The chain joins TRBV9 to TRBJ2-2, with D unclear. There are 9 residues in the CDR3. Germline V gives CDR1 SGDLS, CDR2 YYNGEE. The full variable domain, its missing parts supplied by reference TRBV9 and TRBJ2-2, is DSGVTQTPKHLITATGQRVTLRCSPRSGDLSVYWYQQSLDQGLQFLIQYYNGEERAKGNILERFSAQQFPDLHSELNLSSLELGDSALYFCAPPGELFFGEGSRLTVL.

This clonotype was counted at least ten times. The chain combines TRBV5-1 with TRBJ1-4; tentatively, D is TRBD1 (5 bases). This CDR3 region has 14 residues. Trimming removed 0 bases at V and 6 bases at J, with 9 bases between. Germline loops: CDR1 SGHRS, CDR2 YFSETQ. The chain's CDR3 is CASSLGGEDEKLFF. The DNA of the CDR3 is TGCGCCAGCAGCTTGGGGGGCGAAGATGAAAAACTGTTTTTT.

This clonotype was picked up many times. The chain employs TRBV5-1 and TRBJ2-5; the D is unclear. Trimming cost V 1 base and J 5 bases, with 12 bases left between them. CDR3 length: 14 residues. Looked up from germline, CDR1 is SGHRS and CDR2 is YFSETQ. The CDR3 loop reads CASSLFGQTETQYF. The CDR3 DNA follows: TGCGCCAGCAGCTTGTTTGGCCAAACGGAGACCCAGTACTTC.

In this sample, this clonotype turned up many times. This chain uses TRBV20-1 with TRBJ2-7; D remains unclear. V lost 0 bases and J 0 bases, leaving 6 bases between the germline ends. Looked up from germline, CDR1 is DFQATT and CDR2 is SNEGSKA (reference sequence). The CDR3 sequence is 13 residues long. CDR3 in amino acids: CSARDLDSYEQYV. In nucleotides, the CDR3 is TGCAGTGCTAGAGATCTAGACTCCTACGAGCAGTACGTC.

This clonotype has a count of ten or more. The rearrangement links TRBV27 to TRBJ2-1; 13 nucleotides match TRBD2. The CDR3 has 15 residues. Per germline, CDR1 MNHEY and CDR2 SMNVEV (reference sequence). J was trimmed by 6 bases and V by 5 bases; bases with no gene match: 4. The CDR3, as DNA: TGTGCCAGCAGTCCACTAGCGGGGGGGCCCAATGAGCAGTTCTTC. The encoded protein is CASSPLAGGPNEQFF.

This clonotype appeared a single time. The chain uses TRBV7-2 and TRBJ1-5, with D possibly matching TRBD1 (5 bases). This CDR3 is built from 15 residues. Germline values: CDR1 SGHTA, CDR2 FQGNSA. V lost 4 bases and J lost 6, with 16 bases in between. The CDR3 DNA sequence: TGTGCCAGCAGCTCCCGTGGGGGGAGGGGTCAGCCCCAGCATTTT. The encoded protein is CASSSRGGRGQPQHF.

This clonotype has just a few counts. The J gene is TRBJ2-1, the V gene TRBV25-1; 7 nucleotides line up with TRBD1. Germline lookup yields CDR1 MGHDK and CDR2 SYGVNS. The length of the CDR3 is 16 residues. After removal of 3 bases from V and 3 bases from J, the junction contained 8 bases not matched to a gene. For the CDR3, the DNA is TGTGCCAGCAGTGAGTCCCTAGGGACAGACTACAATGAGCAGTTCTTC. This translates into CASSESLGTDYNEQFF.

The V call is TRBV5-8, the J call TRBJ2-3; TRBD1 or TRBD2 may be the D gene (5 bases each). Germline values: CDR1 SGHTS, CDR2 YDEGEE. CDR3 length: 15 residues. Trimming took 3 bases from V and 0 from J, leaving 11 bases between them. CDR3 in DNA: TGTGCCAGCAGCTACCTCCGGGACAGCACAGATACGCAGTATTTT. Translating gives CASSYLRDSTDTQYF.

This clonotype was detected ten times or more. The CDR3 coding sequence is TGCGCCAGCAGCCAAGCTTGGACTAGCGGGGAATACACAGATACGCAGTATTTT. Its protein is CASSQAWTSGEYTDTQYF. The rearrangement uses TRBV4-1 and TRBJ2-3; 12 bases align to TRBD2. The CDR3 is 18 residues long. V lost 1 base and J lost 2; bases outside the gene matches: 7. Germline V CDR1 and CDR2: MGHRA, YSYEKL.